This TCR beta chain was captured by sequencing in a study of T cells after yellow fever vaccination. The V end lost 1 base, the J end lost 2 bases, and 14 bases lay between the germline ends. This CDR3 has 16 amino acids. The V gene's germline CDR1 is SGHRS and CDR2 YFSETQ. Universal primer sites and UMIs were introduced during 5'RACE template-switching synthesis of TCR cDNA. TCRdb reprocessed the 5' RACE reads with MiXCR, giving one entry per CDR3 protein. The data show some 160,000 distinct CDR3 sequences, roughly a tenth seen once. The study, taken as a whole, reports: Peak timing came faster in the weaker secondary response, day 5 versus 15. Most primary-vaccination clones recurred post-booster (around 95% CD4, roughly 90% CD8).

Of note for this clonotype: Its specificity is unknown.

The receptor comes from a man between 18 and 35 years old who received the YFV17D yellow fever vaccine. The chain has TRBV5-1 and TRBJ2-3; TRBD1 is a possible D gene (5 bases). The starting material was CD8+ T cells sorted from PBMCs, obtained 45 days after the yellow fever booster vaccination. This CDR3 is CASSLYEVRDTDTQYF. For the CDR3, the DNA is TGCGCCAGCAGCTTGTATGAGGTCAGGGACACAGATACGCAGTATTTT.